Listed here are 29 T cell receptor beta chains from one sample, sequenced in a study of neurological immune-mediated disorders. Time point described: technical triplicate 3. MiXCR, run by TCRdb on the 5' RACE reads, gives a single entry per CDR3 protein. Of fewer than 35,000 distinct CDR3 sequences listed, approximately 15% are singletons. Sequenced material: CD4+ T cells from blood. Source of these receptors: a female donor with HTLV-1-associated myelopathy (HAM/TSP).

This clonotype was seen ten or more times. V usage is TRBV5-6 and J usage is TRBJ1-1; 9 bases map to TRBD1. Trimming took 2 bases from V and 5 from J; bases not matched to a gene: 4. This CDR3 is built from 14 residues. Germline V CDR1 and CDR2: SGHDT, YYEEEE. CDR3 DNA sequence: TGTGCCAGCAGCTTACAGGGGGCATGGACTGAAGCTTTCTTT. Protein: CASSLQGAWTEAFF.

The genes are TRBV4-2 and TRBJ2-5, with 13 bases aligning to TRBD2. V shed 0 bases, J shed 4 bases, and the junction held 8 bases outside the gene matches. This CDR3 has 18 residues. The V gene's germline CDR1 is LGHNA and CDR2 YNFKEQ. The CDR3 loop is CASSQDKVTSGGAETQYF. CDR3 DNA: TGTGCCAGCAGCCAAGATAAGGTTACTAGCGGGGGGGCAGAGACCCAGTACTTC.

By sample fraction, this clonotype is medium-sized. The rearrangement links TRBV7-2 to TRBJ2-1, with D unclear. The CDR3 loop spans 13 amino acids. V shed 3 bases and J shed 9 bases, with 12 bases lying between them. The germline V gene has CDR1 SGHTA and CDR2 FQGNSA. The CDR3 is CASSFPSSGEQFF. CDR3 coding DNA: TGTGCCAGCAGCTTCCCCAGTTCCGGTGAGCAGTTCTTC.

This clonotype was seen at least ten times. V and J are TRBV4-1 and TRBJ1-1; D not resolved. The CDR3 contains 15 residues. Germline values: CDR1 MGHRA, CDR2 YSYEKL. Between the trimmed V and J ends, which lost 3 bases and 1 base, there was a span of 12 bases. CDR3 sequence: CASSQTINRNTEAFF. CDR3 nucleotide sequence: TGCGCCAGCAGCCAGACGATAAACAGGAACACTGAAGCTTTCTTT.

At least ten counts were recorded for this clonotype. The CDR3 spells CAISERSRGSSYNEQFF. The CDR3 nucleotides read TGTGCCATCAGTGAGCGTAGTCGCGGGAGCTCCTACAATGAGCAGTTCTTC. This rearrangement joins TRBV10-3 to TRBJ2-1; 7 nucleotides agree with TRBD2. Germline CDR1 and CDR2: ENHRY and SYGVKD. This CDR3 region has 17 residues. With V trimmed by 2 bases and J by 0 bases, 7 bases remained unmatched.

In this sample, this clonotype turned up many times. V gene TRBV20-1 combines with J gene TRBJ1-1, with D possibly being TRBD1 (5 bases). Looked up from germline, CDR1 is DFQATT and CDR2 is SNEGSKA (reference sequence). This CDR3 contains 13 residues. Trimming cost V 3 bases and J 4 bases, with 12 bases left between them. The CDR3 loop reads CSASRVGFTEAFF. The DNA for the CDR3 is TGCAGTGCTAGCAGGGTGGGGTTCACTGAAGCTTTCTTT.

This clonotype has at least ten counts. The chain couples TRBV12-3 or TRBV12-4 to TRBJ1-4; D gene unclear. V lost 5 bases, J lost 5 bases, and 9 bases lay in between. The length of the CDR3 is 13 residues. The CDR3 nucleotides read TGTGCCAGCAGTCCCAGACGGAATGAAAAACTGTTTTTT. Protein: CASSPRRNEKLFF.

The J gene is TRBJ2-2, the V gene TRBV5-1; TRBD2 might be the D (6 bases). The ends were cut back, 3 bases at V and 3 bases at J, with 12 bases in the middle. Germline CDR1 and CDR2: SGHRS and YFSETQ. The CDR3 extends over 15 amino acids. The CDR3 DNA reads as TGCGCCAGCAGCTGGGACTTCGGAGACACCGGGGAGCTGTTTTTT. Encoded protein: CASSWDFGDTGELFF.

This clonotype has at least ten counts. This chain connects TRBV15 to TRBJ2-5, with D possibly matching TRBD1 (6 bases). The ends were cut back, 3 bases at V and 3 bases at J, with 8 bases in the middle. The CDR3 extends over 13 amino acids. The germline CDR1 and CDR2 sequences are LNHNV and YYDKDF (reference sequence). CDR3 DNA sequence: TGTGCCACCAGCAGTAACAGGGAAGAGACCCAGTACTTC. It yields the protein CATSSNREETQYF.

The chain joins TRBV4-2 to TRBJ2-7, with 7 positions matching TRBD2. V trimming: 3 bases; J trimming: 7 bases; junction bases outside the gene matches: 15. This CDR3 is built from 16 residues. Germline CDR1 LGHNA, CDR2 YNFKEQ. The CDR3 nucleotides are TGTGCCAGCAGCCACTCACTAGCGTCCCTGTGGTGGGAGCAGTACTTC. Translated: CASSHSLASLWWEQYF.

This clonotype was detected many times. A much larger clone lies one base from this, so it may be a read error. The CDR3 DNA follows: TGTGCCAGCAGCCATAGGACAGGAGTGAACACCGGGGAGCTGTTTTTT. The encoded protein is CASSHRTGVNTGELFF. J is TRBJ2-2 and V is TRBV14, with 7 bases that match TRBD1. The CDR3 runs 16 residues. V was pared by 3 bases and J by 1 base, with 5 bases of the junction left unmatched. CDR1 is SGHDN and CDR2 is FVKESK in the germline V gene.

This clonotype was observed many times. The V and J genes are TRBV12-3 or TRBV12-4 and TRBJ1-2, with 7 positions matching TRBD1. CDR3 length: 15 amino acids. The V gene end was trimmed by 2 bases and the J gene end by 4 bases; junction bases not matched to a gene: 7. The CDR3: CASSLSGGIGYGYTF. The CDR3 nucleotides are TGTGCCAGCAGTTTATCAGGGGGAATAGGCTATGGCTACACCTTC.

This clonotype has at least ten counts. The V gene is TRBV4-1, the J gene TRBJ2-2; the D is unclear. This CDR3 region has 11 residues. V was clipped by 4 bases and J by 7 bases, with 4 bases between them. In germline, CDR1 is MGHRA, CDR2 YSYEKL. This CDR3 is CASSRRGELFF. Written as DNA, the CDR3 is TGCGCCAGCAGCCGACGCGGGGAGCTGTTTTTT.

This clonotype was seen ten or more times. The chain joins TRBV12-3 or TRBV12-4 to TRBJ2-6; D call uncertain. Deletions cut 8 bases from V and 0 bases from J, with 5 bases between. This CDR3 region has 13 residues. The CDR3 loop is CASCNSGANVLTF. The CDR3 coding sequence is TGTGCCAGCTGTAACTCTGGGGCCAACGTCCTGACTTTC.

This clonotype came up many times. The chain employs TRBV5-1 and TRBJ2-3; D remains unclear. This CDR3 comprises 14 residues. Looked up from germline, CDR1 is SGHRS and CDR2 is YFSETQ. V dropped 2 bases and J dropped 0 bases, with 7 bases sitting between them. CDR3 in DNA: TGCGCCAGCAGCTTTGGCATCAGCACAGATACGCAGTATTTT. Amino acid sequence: CASSFGISTDTQYF.

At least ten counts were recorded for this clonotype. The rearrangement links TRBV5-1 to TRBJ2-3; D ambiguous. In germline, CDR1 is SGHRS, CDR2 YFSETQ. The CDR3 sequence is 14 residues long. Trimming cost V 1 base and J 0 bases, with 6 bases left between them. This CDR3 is CASSLSDSTDTQYF. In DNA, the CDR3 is TGCGCCAGCAGCTTGTCAGACAGCACAGATACGCAGTATTTT.

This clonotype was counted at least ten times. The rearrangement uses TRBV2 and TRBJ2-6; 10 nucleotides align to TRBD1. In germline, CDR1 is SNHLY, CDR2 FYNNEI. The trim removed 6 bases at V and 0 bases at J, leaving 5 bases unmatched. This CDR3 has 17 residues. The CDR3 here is CASSRDRGPSGANVLTF. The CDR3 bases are TGTGCCAGCAGCCGAGACAGGGGGCCCTCTGGGGCCAACGTCCTGACTTTC.

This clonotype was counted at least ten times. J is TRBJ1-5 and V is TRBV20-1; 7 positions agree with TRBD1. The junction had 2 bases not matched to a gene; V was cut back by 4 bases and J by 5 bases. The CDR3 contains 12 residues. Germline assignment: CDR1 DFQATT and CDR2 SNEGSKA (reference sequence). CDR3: CSAKGGHQPQHF. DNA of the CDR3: TGCAGTGCTAAAGGGGGCCATCAGCCCCAGCATTTT.

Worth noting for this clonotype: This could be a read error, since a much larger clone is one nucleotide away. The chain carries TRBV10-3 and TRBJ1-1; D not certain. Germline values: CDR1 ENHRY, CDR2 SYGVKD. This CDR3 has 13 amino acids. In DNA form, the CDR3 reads TGTGCCAGCAGCCCGGACTCGAACACTGAAGCTTTATTT. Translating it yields CASSPDSNTEALF.

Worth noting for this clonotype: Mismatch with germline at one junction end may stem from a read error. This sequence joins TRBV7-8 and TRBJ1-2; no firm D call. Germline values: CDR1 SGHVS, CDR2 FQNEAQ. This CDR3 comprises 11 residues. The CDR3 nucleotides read TGTGCCAGCAGCTTAGCCCGTGTCTACACTTTC. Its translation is CASSLARVYTF. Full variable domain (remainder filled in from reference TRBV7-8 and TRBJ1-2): GAGVSQSPRYKVAKRGQDVALRCDPISGHVSLFWYQQALGQGPEFLTYFQNEAQLDKSGLPSDRFFAERPEGSVSTLKIQRTQQEDSAVYLCASSLARVYTFGSGTRLTVV.

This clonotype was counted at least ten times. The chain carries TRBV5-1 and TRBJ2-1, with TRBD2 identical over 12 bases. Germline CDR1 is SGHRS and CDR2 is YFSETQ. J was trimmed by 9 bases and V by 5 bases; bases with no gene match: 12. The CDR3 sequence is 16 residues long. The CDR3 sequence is CASSGGTGLAGSEQFF. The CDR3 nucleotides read TGCGCCAGCAGTGGGGGTACCGGACTAGCGGGGAGTGAGCAGTTCTTC.

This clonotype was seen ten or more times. This CDR3 reads CASSRNTYEQYF. The CDR3 bases are TGTGCCAGCAGCCGAAACACCTACGAGCAGTACTTC. The chain recombines TRBV11-2 with TRBJ2-7; D gene uncertain. CDR1 is SGHAT, CDR2 FQNNGV, per germline. CDR3 size: 12 residues. Trimming pared 5 bases from V and 2 bases from J, leaving 7 bases between.

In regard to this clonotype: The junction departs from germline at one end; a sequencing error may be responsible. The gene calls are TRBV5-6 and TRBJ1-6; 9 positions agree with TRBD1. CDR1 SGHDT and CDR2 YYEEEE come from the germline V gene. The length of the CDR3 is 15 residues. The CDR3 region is CASSSEGQGNSTLHF. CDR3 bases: TGTGCCAGCAGCTCAGAGGGACAGGGTAATTCAACCCTCCACTTT.

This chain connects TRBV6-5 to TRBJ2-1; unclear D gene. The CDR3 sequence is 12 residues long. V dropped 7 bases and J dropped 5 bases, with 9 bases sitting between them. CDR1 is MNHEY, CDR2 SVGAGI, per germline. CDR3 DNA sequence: TGTGCCAGCAAAGGCTCGAACAATGAGCAGTTCTTC. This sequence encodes CASKGSNNEQFF.

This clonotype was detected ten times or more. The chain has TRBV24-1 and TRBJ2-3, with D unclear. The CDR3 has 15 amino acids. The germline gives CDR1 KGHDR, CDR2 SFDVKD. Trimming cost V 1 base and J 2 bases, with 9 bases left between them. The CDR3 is CATSDLTGFTDTQYF. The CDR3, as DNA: TGTGCCACCAGTGATTTAACCGGATTCACAGATACGCAGTATTTT.

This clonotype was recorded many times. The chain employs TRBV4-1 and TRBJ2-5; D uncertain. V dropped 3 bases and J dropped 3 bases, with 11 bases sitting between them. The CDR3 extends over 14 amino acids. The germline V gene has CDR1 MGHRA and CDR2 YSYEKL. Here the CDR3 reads CASSHYMRKETQYF. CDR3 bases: TGCGCCAGCAGCCATTACATGCGTAAAGAGACCCAGTACTTC.

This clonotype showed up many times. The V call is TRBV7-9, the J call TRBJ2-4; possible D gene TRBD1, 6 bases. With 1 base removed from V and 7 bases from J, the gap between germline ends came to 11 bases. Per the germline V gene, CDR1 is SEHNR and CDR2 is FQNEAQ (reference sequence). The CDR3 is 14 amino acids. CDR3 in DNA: TGTGCCAGCAGCTTAGACCGGACAGTCAACATTCAGTACTTC. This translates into CASSLDRTVNIQYF.

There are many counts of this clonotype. The CDR3 coding sequence is TGCAGTGCTTGGCGGATCATGAACACTGAAGCTTTCTTT. It encodes CSAWRIMNTEAFF. The chain couples TRBV20-1 to TRBJ1-1; no reliable D call. V was clipped by 5 bases and J by 0 bases, with 10 bases between them. There are 13 residues in the CDR3. Germline CDR1 reads DFQATT; CDR2 reads SNEGSKA (reference sequence).

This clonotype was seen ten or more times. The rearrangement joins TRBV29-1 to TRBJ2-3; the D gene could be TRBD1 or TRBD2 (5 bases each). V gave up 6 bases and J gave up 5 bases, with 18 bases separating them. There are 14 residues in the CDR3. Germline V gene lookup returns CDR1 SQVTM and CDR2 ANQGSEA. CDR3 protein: CSVPGRRPEDTQYF. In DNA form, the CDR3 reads TGCAGCGTACCGGGACGGAGACCTGAAGATACGCAGTATTTT.